This T cell receptor (beta chain) emerged from a study of immune heterogeneity within non-small cell lung tumors. Whole-study findings and limits: Identical dominant CDR3 beta clonotypes recurred across tumor sites within a patient, alongside site-unique high-frequency clones. Different patients shared few of their high-frequency T-cell receptor beta clonotypes. Clonality of local T cells correlated moderately but significantly with local tumor mutational burden (R roughly 0.31).

The CDR3 consists of 15 residues. CDR1 and CDR2 from the germline V gene are SNHLY and FYNNEI. Deletions cut 7 bases from V and 6 bases from J, with 18 bases between. Genomic DNA extracted from bulk tumor tissue served as template. A total of about 0.6 ug was used per sample. Far-apart biopsies, several per primary tumor, were taken during surgery. The cohort was untreated, with newly diagnosed non-small cell lung cancer undergoing curative surgery. Individuals who provided samples were patients with newly diagnosed non-small cell lung cancer who were having surgery with curative intent. Turning to this clonotype: Its target is not known.

Multiplex PCR employing 32 V and 13 J primers generated amplicons of the TCR beta CDR3. A single record per CDR3 protein comes from TCRdb applying MiXCR to the multiplex PCR reads. Of 14,000 to 15,000 distinct CDR3 sequences listed, 25% to 35% are singletons. The receptor was derived from a man aged 40-50 years with non-small cell lung cancer. Source material: lung tumor tissue. This chain joins TRBV2 and TRBJ2-2, with D possibly being TRBD1 (5 bases). This CDR3 is CASTRAGFGAGELFF. CDR3 nucleotide sequence: TGTGCCAGCACCAGGGCAGGGTTCGGTGCCGGGGAGCTGTTTTTT.